These 18 T cell receptor beta chains originate from one sample sequenced in a study of shared clonotypes between healthy human individuals. Sequencing was performed with immunoSEQ multiplex PCR; in TCRdb, only in-frame clones are kept and a portion is missing. The data show millions of clones, 85% to 95% seen once. Sequenced material: naive CD4+ T cells sorted from blood. Subset in this sample: CD45RA+ positively selected. Receptors originate from a man between 18 and 29 years old in good health.

The chain joins TRBV27 to TRBJ2-1, with 8 bases matching TRBD2. Per germline, CDR1 MNHEY and CDR2 SMNVEV (reference sequence). This CDR3 has 14 residues. After removal of 6 bases from V and 6 bases from J, the junction contained 7 bases not matched to a gene. The DNA of the CDR3 is TGTGCCAGCAGCGGACTAGCTAACATCAATGAGCAGTTCTTC. As protein: CASSGLANINEQFF.

The genes are TRBV6-1 and TRBJ1-5; maybe TRBD1 (5 bases). Per germline, CDR1 MNHNS and CDR2 SASEGT. V was clipped by 4 bases and J by 8 bases, with 18 bases between them. The length of the CDR3 is 15 residues. CDR3 in amino acids: CASSAGRQLLEPQHF. DNA of the CDR3: TGTGCCAGCAGTGCTGGTAGACAGCTCCTCGAGCCCCAGCATTTT.

This sequence joins TRBV5-6 and TRBJ2-1; the D call may be TRBD1 or TRBD2 (5 bases each). Trimming removed 3 bases at V and 6 bases at J, with 10 bases between. Germline CDR1 SGHDT, CDR2 YYEEEE. The CDR3 is 13 residues long. Here the CDR3 reads CASSSGPTNEQFF. The CDR3 nucleotides are TGTGCCAGCAGCTCGGGACCGACCAATGAGCAGTTCTTC.

The J gene is TRBJ1-4, the V gene TRBV2; 8 bases match TRBD1. CDR1 SNHLY and CDR2 FYNNEI come from the germline V gene. The ends lost 6 bases at V and 2 bases at J; junction bases unmatched: 5. The CDR3 extends over 15 amino acids. The CDR3 here is CASRGDRGTNEKLFF. CDR3 sequence (DNA): TGTGCCAGCAGGGGCGACAGGGGCACTAATGAAAAACTGTTTTTT.

The chain uses TRBV7-8 and TRBJ2-7; TRBD1 matches at 12 bases. This CDR3 contains 15 residues. The germline CDR1 and CDR2 sequences are SGHVS and FQNEAQ. With V trimmed by 2 bases and J by 5 bases, 4 bases remained unmatched. The CDR3 loop reads CASSLRDRGLNEQYF. Written as DNA, the CDR3 is TGTGCCAGCAGCTTAAGGGACAGGGGGCTGAACGAGCAGTACTTC.

This chain joins TRBV20-1 and TRBJ2-3; D possibly matches TRBD1 or TRBD2 (5 bases each). The V gene lost 3 bases and the J gene lost 15 bases, with 16 bases spanning the gap. This CDR3 is 11 amino acids long. CDR1 and CDR2 (germline): DFQATT, SNEGSKA (reference sequence). The CDR3 spells CSASRDPHFYF. CDR3 sequence (DNA): TGCAGTGCTAGTCGGGACCCCCACTTCTATTTT.

V and J are TRBV5-4 and TRBJ1-6; D is unresolved. CDR1 and CDR2 from the germline V gene are SGHNT and YYREEE (reference sequence). The CDR3 contains 13 residues. V was cut by 5 bases and J by 4 bases, with 7 bases left in between. CDR3 DNA sequence: TGTGCCAGCAGGAAAGATTATAATTCACCCCTCCACTTT. Its translation: CASRKDYNSPLHF.

The rearrangement links TRBV30 to TRBJ2-7, with TRBD1 matching over 8 bases. V lost 6 bases, J lost 4 bases, and 2 bases stayed unmatched. The CDR3 runs 11 residues. Germline loops: CDR1 GTSNPN, CDR2 SVGIG (reference sequence). CDR3 loop: CACQGAYEQYF. The CDR3 DNA is TGTGCCTGCCAGGGGGCTTACGAGCAGTACTTC.

This chain connects TRBV28 to TRBJ2-3, with 13 positions matching TRBD2. The CDR3 totals 16 residues. Germline V gives CDR1 MDHEN, CDR2 SYDVKM. The ends lost 6 bases at V and 9 bases at J; junction bases unmatched: 12. The CDR3 reads CASSPGTSGALYTQYF. CDR3 DNA: TGTGCCAGCAGCCCCGGGACTAGCGGGGCGTTATACACGCAGTATTTT.

The rearrangement links TRBV5-1 to TRBJ2-5; no clear D. Trimming took 1 base from V and 2 from J, leaving 12 bases between them. CDR3 length equals 15 residues. Germline V gives CDR1 SGHRS, CDR2 YFSETQ. CDR3 protein: CASSLSPGLQETQYF. DNA for the CDR3: TGCGCCAGCAGCTTGTCTCCAGGTCTACAAGAGACCCAGTACTTC.

This clone has a single count. The rearrangement uses TRBV11-2 and TRBJ2-2; D ambiguous. The CDR3 extends over 15 amino acids. Germline-derived CDR1 and CDR2 are SGHAT and FQNNGV. Trimming left V 6 bases short and J 0 bases short, with 11 bases between. For the CDR3, the DNA is TGTGCCAGCAGGATCAGGAGTTCGAACACCGGGGAGCTGTTTTTT. Encoded protein: CASRIRSSNTGELFF.

To note about this clone: A read error may be the cause here, since a much bigger clone is one base away. This sample also contains other DNA sequences that code for the same CDR3. The CDR3 DNA is TGTGCCTGGAGTGTTCAGGAGAACACTGAAGCTTTCTTT. Protein: CAWSVQENTEAFF. This rearrangement joins TRBV30 to TRBJ1-1; D remains unclear. The V gene lost 0 bases and the J gene lost 1 base, with 6 bases spanning the gap. The CDR3 consists of 13 residues. Germline loops: CDR1 GTSNPN, CDR2 SVGIG (reference sequence).

This clone was observed once. This chain uses TRBV9 with TRBJ1-2, with D uncertain. Germline assignment: CDR1 SGDLS and CDR2 YYNGEE. This CDR3 has 14 amino acids. Between the trimmed V and J ends, which lost 0 bases and 7 bases, there was a span of 13 bases. The CDR3 nucleotides are TGTGCCAGCAGCGTAGGGAATGAGGGCGGTGGCTACACCTTC. Translating it yields CASSVGNEGGGYTF.

This chain uses TRBV30 with TRBJ1-3; 10 bases align to TRBD1. The germline V gene has CDR1 GTSNPN and CDR2 SVGIG (reference sequence). This CDR3 contains 15 residues. V was pared by 3 bases and J by 4 bases, with 6 bases of the junction left unmatched. The CDR3 coding sequence is TGTGCCTGGAGCGGGGGACAGGGGAAAGGAAACACCATATATTTT. This encodes CAWSGGQGKGNTIYF.

The chain has TRBV5-6 and TRBJ2-7, with 14 bases identical to TRBD2. CDR1 and CDR2 (germline): SGHDT, YYEEEE. The V and J ends lost 6 bases and 6 bases, in that order; junction bases with no gene match: 5. CDR3 length: 14 residues. The CDR3 region is CASKPGLAGVEQYF. In nucleotides, the CDR3 is TGTGCCAGCAAGCCGGGACTAGCGGGAGTCGAGCAGTACTTC.

This sequence joins TRBV30 and TRBJ2-6; no clear D. The CDR3 has 13 residues. CDR1 GTSNPN and CDR2 SVGIG come from the germline V gene (reference sequence). The V end was cut by 3 bases, the J end by 2 bases, with 5 bases between. Written as DNA, the CDR3 is TGTGCCTGGAGGCCCCCTGGGGCCAACGTCCTGACTTTC. Translation: CAWRPPGANVLTF.

This rearrangement joins TRBV30 to TRBJ1-5; D is undetermined. Deletions cut 4 bases from V and 4 bases from J, with 8 bases between. The CDR3 is made up of 12 amino acids. Germline V CDR1 and CDR2: GTSNPN, SVGIG (reference sequence). This CDR3 is CAWTPENQPQHF. The DNA for the CDR3 is TGTGCCTGGACCCCCGAAAATCAGCCCCAGCATTTT.

The chain recombines TRBV2 with TRBJ1-1; TRBD1 agrees at 8 bases. In germline, CDR1 is SNHLY, CDR2 FYNNEI. The CDR3 contains 13 residues. V was pared by 6 bases and J by 4 bases, with 4 bases of the junction left unmatched. The CDR3 coding sequence is TGTGCCAGCAGGTACAGGGGGGGCACTGAAGCTTTCTTT. It is translated as CASRYRGGTEAFF.